This section outlines one T cell receptor (beta chain) sequence together with its context. Roughly 0.45 to 1 ug RNA was reverse transcribed with random hexamers. TCRdb processed the immunoSEQ multiplex PCR reads anew with MiXCR; each CDR3 protein has one entry. The sample holds about 290,000 distinct CDR3 sequences, approximately 90% seen once. This specimen comes from a study of CD8 T cells in Susac syndrome. The CDR3 length is 15 residues. V shed 4 bases and J shed 3 bases, with 13 bases lying between them. Germline V CDR1 and CDR2: MNHEY, SVGEGT. The chain has TRBV6-2 or TRBV6-3 and TRBJ1-5; D is unclear. The specimen was CD8+ T cells from PBMCs. This clonotype was obtained from a human donor with multiple sclerosis. CDR3 protein: CASSWMGAFNQPQHF. CDR3 DNA sequence: TGTGCCAGCAGTTGGATGGGAGCGTTCAATCAGCCCCAGCATTTT.